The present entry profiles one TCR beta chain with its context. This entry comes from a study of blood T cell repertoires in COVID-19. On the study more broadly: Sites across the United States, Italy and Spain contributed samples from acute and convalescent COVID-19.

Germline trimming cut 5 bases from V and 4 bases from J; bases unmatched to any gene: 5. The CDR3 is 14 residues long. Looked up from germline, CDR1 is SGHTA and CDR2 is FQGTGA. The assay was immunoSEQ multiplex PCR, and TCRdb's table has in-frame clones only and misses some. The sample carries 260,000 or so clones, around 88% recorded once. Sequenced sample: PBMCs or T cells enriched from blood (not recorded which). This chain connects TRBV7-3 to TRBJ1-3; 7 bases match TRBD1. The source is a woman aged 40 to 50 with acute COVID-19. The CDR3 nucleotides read TGTGCCAGCAGCCCAGGGACAGCCGGAAACACCATATATTTT. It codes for CASSPGTAGNTIYF.